This passage covers 15 T cell receptor beta chains from one sample sequenced in a study of T cells in localized non-small cell lung cancer. Profiled with immunoSEQ multiplex PCR; TCRdb holds only in-frame clones, not every one. Of 15,000 to 25,000 clones listed, 65% to 90% are singletons. The sequenced sample was peripheral blood, obtained before any cancer treatment. Every receptor here comes from a man aged 35-69 years with stage I lung adenocarcinoma.

The chain joins TRBV6-6 to TRBJ2-5; D remains unclear. V was clipped by 3 bases and J by 3 bases, with 11 bases between them. Germline CDR1 MNHNY, CDR2 SVGAGI (reference sequence). This CDR3 contains 14 residues. The CDR3 sequence is CASSYLTPEETQYF. CDR3 in DNA: TGTGCCAGCAGTTATTTGACACCTGAAGAGACCCAGTACTTC.

The DNA of the CDR3 is TGCGCCAGCAGCTTCGCGGACGCTAACTATGGCTACACCTTC. Its protein product is CASSFADANYGYTF. The V gene is TRBV5-1, the J gene TRBJ1-2; no definite D call. CDR3 length equals 14 residues. Trimming removed 2 bases at V and 0 bases at J, with 8 bases between. CDR1 is SGHRS, CDR2 YFSETQ, per germline.

This rearrangement joins TRBV5-1 to TRBJ2-3, with TRBD2 identical over 7 bases. The V gene's germline CDR1 is SGHRS and CDR2 YFSETQ. With 6 bases clipped from V and 2 bases from J, the junction kept 9 bases outside the gene matches. The CDR3 spans 15 residues. CDR3 region: CASKGTTTPTDTQYF. In DNA form, the CDR3 reads TGCGCCAGCAAAGGGACTACCACCCCCACAGATACGCAGTATTTT.

The gene calls are TRBV7-9 and TRBJ1-2, with no clear D. The CDR3 sequence is 17 residues long. Germline V gene data show CDR1 as SEHNR and CDR2 as FQNEAQ (reference sequence). Trimming took 2 bases from V and 2 from J, leaving 18 bases between them. Here the CDR3 reads CASSLSFWYRLNYGYTF. In nucleotides, the CDR3 is TGTGCCAGCAGCTTAAGCTTTTGGTACAGATTAAACTATGGCTACACCTTC. Drawing the rest from reference TRBV7-9 and TRBJ1-2, the complete variable domain is DTGVSQNPRHKITKRGQNVTFRCDPISEHNRLYWYRQTLGQGPEFLTYFQNEAQLEKSRLLSDRFSAERPKGSFSTLEIQRTEQGDSAMYLCASSLSFWYRLNYGYTFGSGTRLTVV.

This clone was seen a handful of times. This chain uses TRBV29-1 with TRBJ2-7; TRBD2 agrees at 8 bases. The V segment lost 4 bases and the J segment 4 bases; nucleotides outside the gene matches: 15. This CDR3 region has 16 residues. CDR1 is SQVTM, CDR2 ANQGSEA, per germline. CDR3 protein: CSVAFYLAGDSYEQYF. The CDR3, as DNA: TGCAGCGTTGCCTTCTATCTAGCGGGTGATTCGTACGAGCAGTACTTC.

The J gene is TRBJ1-1, the V gene TRBV7-3; TRBD1 is a possible D gene (5 bases). Looked up from germline, CDR1 is SGHTA and CDR2 is FQGTGA. The ends were cut back, 4 bases at V and 0 bases at J, with 15 bases in the middle. The CDR3 has 16 residues. The CDR3 reads CASSSQAGALNTEAFF. In DNA, the CDR3 is TGTGCCAGCAGCTCCCAAGCCGGGGCCTTGAACACTGAAGCTTTCTTT.

The chain is built from TRBV18 and TRBJ1-4; tentative D call: TRBD1 (6 bases). The germline V gene has CDR1 KGHSH and CDR2 LQKENI. The V end was cut by 6 bases, the J end by 8 bases, with 16 bases between. The CDR3 is 14 residues long. The CDR3 spells CASSLGHGEEKLFF. The CDR3 DNA follows: TGTGCCAGCTCCCTGGGACACGGAGAGGAAAAACTGTTTTTT.

The genes are TRBV9 and TRBJ2-3, with D possibly TRBD2 on 6 matching bases. The germline V and J ends were trimmed by 4 bases and 2 bases, with 11 bases remaining between them. This CDR3 contains 14 residues. Germline assignment: CDR1 SGDLS and CDR2 YYNGEE. In DNA form, the CDR3 reads TGTGCCAGCAGCCCGGGAGTTATCACAGATACGCAGTATTTT. Translating gives CASSPGVITDTQYF.

V gene TRBV27 combines with J gene TRBJ2-7; possible D gene TRBD2, 6 bases. This CDR3 has 15 amino acids. Germline V gene lookup returns CDR1 MNHEY and CDR2 SMNVEV (reference sequence). Trimming cost V 8 bases and J 7 bases, with 24 bases left between them. This chain's CDR3 is CASGSLAEAVREQYF. The CDR3 DNA reads TGTGCCAGCGGATCTTTAGCGGAGGCAGTGAGGGAGCAGTACTTC.

V is TRBV25-1 and J is TRBJ2-2; 8 bases line up with TRBD1. V shed 4 bases, J shed 5 bases, and the junction held 9 bases outside the gene matches. Per germline, CDR1 MGHDK and CDR2 SYGVNS. The CDR3 is 16 residues long. Here the CDR3 reads CASSVSGQVWTGELFF. Here the CDR3 DNA reads TGTGCCAGCAGTGTATCGGGACAGGTATGGACCGGGGAGCTGTTTTTT.

V usage is TRBV5-1 and J usage is TRBJ2-5; TRBD2 matches 11 bases. Trimming removed 0 bases from V and 5 bases from J; junction bases left unmatched: 3. Per germline, CDR1 SGHRS and CDR2 YFSETQ. The CDR3 runs to 15 residues. As DNA, the CDR3 is TGCGCCAGCAGCTTGGCGCCTAGCGGGAGGGAGACCCAGTACTTC. This encodes CASSLAPSGRETQYF.

J is TRBJ2-4 and V is TRBV21-1; TRBD1 was called by the table and not checked on the DNA. TRBV21-1 is recorded as a pseudogene. The CDR3 length is 13 residues. The CDR3 spells CLDRGRAKNIQYF. The CDR3 DNA reads as TGCCTGGACAGGGGTAGAGCCAAAAACATTCAGTACTTC.

This chain joins TRBV5-1 and TRBJ2-4; TRBD1 agrees at 11 bases. V lost 0 bases, J lost 8 bases, and 1 base stayed unmatched. Germline V gene lookup returns CDR1 SGHRS and CDR2 YFSETQ. This CDR3 comprises 14 residues. The CDR3 reads CASSLGTGGDIQYF. CDR3 nucleotides: TGCGCCAGCAGCTTGGGGACAGGGGGCGACATTCAGTACTTC.

This chain connects TRBV28 to TRBJ2-7, with TRBD1 identical over 8 bases. The ends lost 5 bases at V and 5 bases at J; junction bases unmatched: 8. CDR1 MDHEN and CDR2 SYDVKM come from the germline V gene. This CDR3 contains 14 residues. The chain's CDR3 is CASSPRTGTDEQYF. The CDR3 region has the DNA TGTGCCAGCAGTCCTCGGACAGGGACCGACGAGCAGTACTTC. Combining the CDR3 with reference TRBV28 and TRBJ2-7 gives the whole variable domain DVKVTQSSRYLVKRTGEKVFLECVQDMDHENMFWYRQDPGLGLRLIYFSYDVKMKEKGDIPEGYSVSREKKERFSLILESASTNQTSMYLCASSPRTGTDEQYFGPGTRLTVT.

The genes are TRBV9 and TRBJ1-6; D gene unclear. Trimming took off 0 bases at V and 10 bases at J, with 14 bases between the two ends. Germline CDR1 SGDLS, CDR2 YYNGEE. The length of the CDR3 is 15 residues. The chain's CDR3 is CASSVGLAGMSPLHF. The CDR3 bases are TGTGCCAGCAGCGTAGGGTTAGCCGGTATGTCACCCCTCCACTTT.